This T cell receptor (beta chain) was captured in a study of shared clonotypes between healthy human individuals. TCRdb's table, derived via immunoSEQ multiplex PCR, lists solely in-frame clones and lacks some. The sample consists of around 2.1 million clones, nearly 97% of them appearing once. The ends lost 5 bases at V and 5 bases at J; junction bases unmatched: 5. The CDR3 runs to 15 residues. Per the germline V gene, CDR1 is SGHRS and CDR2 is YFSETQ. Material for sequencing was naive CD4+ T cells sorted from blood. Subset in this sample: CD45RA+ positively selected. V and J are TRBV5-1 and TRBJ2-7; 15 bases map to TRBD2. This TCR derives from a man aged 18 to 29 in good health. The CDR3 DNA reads TGCGCCAGCAGACCCGGACTAGCGGGAGGGAACGAGCAGTACTTC. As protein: CASRPGLAGGNEQYF.